This T cell receptor beta chain originates from a study of shared clonotypes between healthy human individuals. About this clone itself: Distinct nucleotide sequences in the sample also encode this CDR3.

Germline V gives CDR1 MDHEN, CDR2 SYDVKM. The CDR3 spans 15 residues. Trimming took 2 bases from V and 0 from J, leaving 10 bases between them. Assay: immunoSEQ multiplex PCR; the TCRdb copy retains only in-frame clones and omits some. Here the sample spans some 2,500,000 clones, approximately 94% being singletons. The sequence was collected from a young man in good health. Some clones in this sample may be carry-over from other donors' samples. The sample comprised naive CD4+ T cells from PBMCs. Subset here: CD45RA+ positively selected. The chain joins TRBV28 to TRBJ1-2, with D possibly being TRBD1 (5 bases). The CDR3, as DNA: TGTGCCAGCAGTTTAGGGGCAGCCGCTAACTATGGCTACACCTTC. Its translation: CASSLGAAANYGYTF.